These 20 T cell receptor beta chains were all obtained from the same sample, sequenced in a study of memory CD4+ T cells and cytomegalovirus serostatus. Single viable CD3+CD4+CD8-CD45RO+ cells were sorted as the memory CD4+ T cells. Repertoires were generated with immunoSEQ multiplex PCR, while TCRdb's copy carries only in-frame clones and drops some. The data show about 50,000 clones, 82% seen once. Input material: memory CD4+ T cells from blood. Receptors originate from an adult in good health and CMV-seronegative.

V gene TRBV2 combines with J gene TRBJ2-7, with D possibly being TRBD1 (6 bases). V was shortened by 8 bases and J by 2 bases, with 13 bases between the two germline ends. CDR3 size: 13 residues. Germline V gene sequence: CDR1 SNHLY, CDR2 FYNNEI. CDR3: CASGVEGAYEQYF. For the CDR3, the DNA is TGTGCCAGCGGCGTTGAGGGGGCCTACGAGCAGTACTTC.

This chain connects TRBV6-1 to TRBJ2-7; 8 nucleotides match TRBD1. J gave up 7 bases and V 3 bases, and 8 bases lay outside the gene matches. Germline lookup yields CDR1 MNHNS and CDR2 SASEGT. The CDR3 covers 14 residues. CDR3 nucleotides: TGTGCCAGCAGTGATCGTTTCAGGGGGCATGAGCAGTACTTC. This translates into CASSDRFRGHEQYF.

The chain carries TRBV9 and TRBJ1-1; D remains unclear. Trimming pared 3 bases from V and 0 bases from J, leaving 12 bases between. Germline V lookup: CDR1 SGDLS, CDR2 YYNGEE. The CDR3 loop spans 15 amino acids. CDR3: CASSAFDGLNTEAFF. The CDR3 region has the DNA TGTGCCAGCAGCGCCTTTGACGGTTTGAACACTGAAGCTTTCTTT. Supplemented by reference TRBV9 and TRBJ1-1, the full variable domain reads DSGVTQTPKHLITATGQRVTLRCSPRSGDLSVYWYQQSLDQGLQFLIQYYNGEERAKGNILERFSAQQFPDLHSELNLSSLELGDSALYFCASSAFDGLNTEAFFGQGTRLTVV.

The chain employs TRBV4-1 and TRBJ2-2; no firm D call. The CDR3 consists of 15 residues. Per germline, CDR1 MGHRA and CDR2 YSYEKL. Trimming pared 4 bases from V and 5 bases from J, leaving 14 bases between. CDR3 in DNA: TGCGCCAGCAGCCCTTCGGAAGCCGGGACCGGGGAGCTGTTTTTT. It yields the protein CASSPSEAGTGELFF.

The V gene is TRBV18, the J gene TRBJ1-1; D is possibly TRBD1 (5 bases). Germline loops: CDR1 KGHSH, CDR2 LQKENI. The CDR3 is 12 amino acids. Trimming left V 3 bases short and J 7 bases short, with 9 bases between. CDR3 region: CASSPRRGEAFF. The CDR3 bases are TGTGCCAGCTCACCCCGGAGGGGTGAAGCTTTCTTT.

This clone has only a few counts. V is TRBV4-1 and J is TRBJ1-5; D is undetermined. Germline V lookup: CDR1 MGHRA, CDR2 YSYEKL. Trimming shortened V by 2 bases and J by 3 bases, and 11 bases separated the two germline ends. This CDR3 is 15 amino acids long. Here the CDR3 DNA reads TGCGCCAGCAGCCAACTTCTGGGGATCAATCAGCCCCAGCATTTT. This sequence encodes CASSQLLGINQPQHF.

The CDR3 reads CASSKGLAGSGANVLTF. The CDR3 DNA reads TGTGCCAGCTCAAAGGGACTAGCGGGGTCTGGGGCCAACGTCCTGACTTTC. The chain employs TRBV18 and TRBJ2-6; 13 bases match TRBD2. This CDR3 has 17 residues. J lost 1 base, V lost 5 bases, and 2 bases had no gene match. Germline loops: CDR1 KGHSH, CDR2 LQKENI. Supplemented by reference TRBV18 and TRBJ2-6, the full variable domain reads NAGVMQNPRHLVRRRGQEARLRCSPMKGHSHVYWYRQLPEEGLKFMVYLQKENIIDESGMPKERFSAEFPKEGPSILRIQQVVRGDSAAYFCASSKGLAGSGANVLTFGAGSRLTVL.

This clone was seen a handful of times. This chain joins TRBV5-3 and TRBJ1-1; D gene ambiguous. TRBV5-3 is an ORF for which the function is uncertain. Deletions cut 4 bases from V and 4 bases from J, with 11 bases between. This CDR3 is 13 amino acids long. Here the CDR3 reads CARSVWWVTEAFF. The DNA for the CDR3 is TGTGCCAGAAGCGTGTGGTGGGTCACTGAAGCTTTCTTT.

This chain uses TRBV30 with TRBJ1-3; possibly TRBD1 for D (5 bases). V was shortened by 0 bases and J by 2 bases, with 8 bases between the two germline ends. Looked up from germline, CDR1 is GTSNPN and CDR2 is SVGIG (reference sequence). The CDR3 sequence is 14 residues long. CDR3 region: CAWSVGHAGNTIYF. The CDR3 DNA reads TGTGCCTGGAGTGTGGGGCACGCTGGAAACACCATATATTTT.

V is TRBV10-3 and J is TRBJ1-1; D is possibly TRBD1 (6 bases). Germline CDR1 ENHRY, CDR2 SYGVKD. The length of the CDR3 is 14 residues. V shed 4 bases and J shed 8 bases, with 17 bases lying between them. The CDR3 is CAISVVGGREEAFF. The CDR3 nucleotides are TGTGCCATCAGTGTTGTTGGGGGGCGCGAAGAAGCTTTCTTT.

The chain is built from TRBV4-1 and TRBJ1-5; D perhaps matches TRBD1 (5 bases). The CDR3 length is 20 residues. The V and J ends lost 0 bases and 4 bases respectively, with 25 bases between them. Germline V CDR1 and CDR2: MGHRA, YSYEKL. The CDR3 here is CASSQDLLNRQGTRNQPQHF. The CDR3 bases are TGCGCCAGCAGCCAAGATCTCTTAAACCGTCAGGGTACGAGAAATCAGCCCCAGCATTTT.

This chain joins TRBV11-2 and TRBJ2-6; D might be TRBD1 (5 bases). CDR1 is SGHAT, CDR2 FQNNGV, per germline. V lost 6 bases, J lost 0 bases, and 21 bases lay in between. This CDR3 is built from 19 residues. The CDR3 is CASSFGHSFLSSGANVLTF. The CDR3 region has the DNA TGTGCCAGCAGTTTTGGACATTCTTTCCTTAGCTCTGGGGCCAACGTCCTGACTTTC.

V gene TRBV10-3 combines with J gene TRBJ2-7; D gene ambiguous. This CDR3 spans 13 amino acids. The germline V gene has CDR1 ENHRY and CDR2 SYGVKD. V was shortened by 10 bases and J by 3 bases, with 16 bases between the two germline ends. CDR3 in amino acids: CATRAATHYEQYF. CDR3 sequence (DNA): TGTGCCACCCGGGCCGCGACCCACTACGAGCAGTACTTC.

V gene TRBV18 combines with J gene TRBJ2-5; 10 nucleotides agree with TRBD1. The CDR3 is 15 residues long. In germline, CDR1 is KGHSH, CDR2 LQKENI. V shed 2 bases and J 5 bases; nucleotides not matched to a gene: 5. The CDR3 DNA follows: TGTGCCAGCTCACCAAAACGGACAGGGGGGGAGACCCAGTACTTC. Residues: CASSPKRTGGETQYF.

The chain employs TRBV7-8 and TRBJ2-5; D is uncertain. V was pared by 1 base and J by 5 bases, with 8 bases between. Germline assignment: CDR1 SGHVS and CDR2 FQNEAQ. There are 13 residues in the CDR3. The CDR3 DNA reads as TGTGCCAGCAGCTTAGAGGTCTGGGAGACCCAGTACTTC. This codes for CASSLEVWETQYF.

V is TRBV4-2 and J is TRBJ2-5; D possibly corresponds to TRBD1 (7 bases). This CDR3 has 13 amino acids. Germline V gene data show CDR1 as LGHNA and CDR2 as YNFKEQ. V was pared by 3 bases and J by 4 bases, with 9 bases between. CDR3 bases: TGTGCCAGCAGCCAGCAGGGGGGAGAGACCCAGTACTTC. Translating it yields CASSQQGGETQYF.

The chain's CDR3 is CASSFGRGPVQPQHF. For the CDR3, the DNA is TGTGCCAGCAGTTTCGGCAGGGGGCCTGTTCAGCCCCAGCATTTT. The chain uses TRBV28 and TRBJ1-5, with 8 bases lining up with TRBD1. The germline CDR1 and CDR2 sequences are MDHEN and SYDVKM. This CDR3 has 15 residues. The J segment lost 6 bases and the V segment lost 3 bases, leaving 7 bases of the junction unmatched.

In this sample, this clone turned up once. This chain joins TRBV7-2 and TRBJ2-5, with a possible D match to TRBD2 (6 bases). The CDR3 is 15 residues long. Trimming pared 5 bases from V and 2 bases from J, leaving 15 bases between. CDR1 SGHTA and CDR2 FQGNSA come from the germline V gene. CDR3 sequence: CASSPPGTFQETQYF. Written as DNA, the CDR3 is TGTGCCAGCAGCCCGCCCGGGACTTTTCAAGAGACCCAGTACTTC.

The chain joins TRBV5-5 to TRBJ2-1; D unresolved. The CDR3 covers 16 residues. Germline-derived CDR1 and CDR2 are SGHKS and YYEKEE (reference sequence). V shed 3 bases and J shed 0 bases, with 13 bases lying between them. CDR3 nucleotide sequence: TGTGCCAGCAGCTCCCCCCTAGGCCTCTCCTACAATGAGCAGTTCTTC. Translation: CASSSPLGLSYNEQFF. The variable domain in full, with the rest retrieved from reference TRBV5-5 and TRBJ2-1, is DAGVTQSPTHLIKTRGQQVTLRCSPISGHKSVSWYQQVLGQGPQFIFQYYEKEERGRGNFPDRFSARQFPNYSSELNVNALLLGDSALYLCASSSPLGLSYNEQFFGPGTRLTVL.

The J gene is TRBJ1-4, the V gene TRBV9, with D unresolved. Germline assignment: CDR1 SGDLS and CDR2 YYNGEE. Trimming cost V 6 bases and J 8 bases, with 14 bases left between them. The length of the CDR3 is 13 residues. The CDR3 sequence is CASTGQTEEKLFF. The CDR3 region has the DNA TGTGCCAGCACCGGGCAGACCGAGGAAAAACTGTTTTTT.